This T cell receptor beta chain was obtained from a study of blood T cell repertoires in COVID-19. In the study overall: Samples of COVID-19 (acute and convalescent) were obtained from the United States, Italy and Spain. Nucleic acid was either cDNA or gDNA, and it came from T cells, B-cell-depleted T cells, or PBMCs.

The authors' processing: Amplification of reference gene primers provided the estimated nucleated cell counts. Measured with immunoSEQ multiplex PCR; TCRdb has only the in-frame clones, and not every one. D and trimming were read from the DNA, whereas the V and J calls and clone size are those reported in that table. The sample records some 220,000 clones, roughly 84% being singletons. The V gene lost 1 base and the J gene lost 10 bases, with 5 bases spanning the gap. The CDR3 consists of 12 residues. V is TRBV12-3 or TRBV12-4 and J is TRBJ1-6, with D unresolved. The clonotype originates from a woman in her fifties or sixties who had recovered from COVID-19. The source material was peripheral blood. The CDR3 loop reads CASSLDGSPLHF. The CDR3, as DNA: TGTGCCAGCAGTTTAGACGGGTCACCCCTCCACTTT.